One sample yielded the 17 T cell receptor beta chains listed below, sequenced in a study of cytomegalovirus exposure and HLA in healthy donors. The PCR was carried out with 60 Vbeta primers and 13 Jbeta primers. TCRdb's table, derived via immunoSEQ multiplex PCR, lists solely in-frame clones and lacks some. The sample shows roughly 200,000 clones, roughly 82% of them seen only once. Source material: PBMCs. Receptors were obtained from a woman in her fifties or sixties in good health and CMV-seronegative.

The chain is built from TRBV27 and TRBJ1-1; D not resolved. Trimming stripped 11 bases from V and 5 bases from J, with 12 bases between. The CDR3 is 11 residues long. Germline CDR1 and CDR2: MNHEY and SMNVEV (reference sequence). The CDR3 DNA is TGTGCCCGGTTATGCGGGACTGAAGCTTTCTTT. Residues: CARLCGTEAFF.

The CDR3 loop reads CASSLGVLKNTGELFF. The CDR3 DNA follows: TGCGCCAGCAGCCTCGGGGTATTAAAGAACACCGGGGAGCTGTTTTTT. The chain joins TRBV5-1 to TRBJ2-2; TRBD2 is a possible D gene (5 bases). V dropped 4 bases and J dropped 1 base, with 14 bases sitting between them. Germline assignment: CDR1 SGHRS and CDR2 YFSETQ. This CDR3 is 16 amino acids long.

The count of this clone is one. This rearrangement joins TRBV19 to TRBJ1-5, with TRBD1 matching over 7 bases. CDR3 length: 15 residues. Looked up from germline, CDR1 is LNHDA and CDR2 is SQIVND (reference sequence). J was trimmed by 3 bases and V by 0 bases; bases with no gene match: 2. CDR3 nucleotides: TGTGCCAGTAGTATAGATGGACAGGTCAATCAGCCCCAGCATTTT. Translating it yields CASSIDGQVNQPQHF.

The chain uses TRBV11-2 and TRBJ1-5; possible D gene TRBD1, 5 bases. Germline V gene data show CDR1 as SGHAT and CDR2 as FQNNGV. Trimming pared 1 base from V and 0 bases from J, leaving 7 bases between. This CDR3 contains 15 residues. The DNA of the CDR3 is TGTGCCAGCAGCTTAGCGGGACTTAGCAATCAGCCCCAGCATTTT. It codes for CASSLAGLSNQPQHF.

The chain employs TRBV25-1 and TRBJ1-3, with a weak D call TRBD1 (6 bases). CDR1 is MGHDK and CDR2 is SYGVNS in the germline V gene. Trimming shortened V by 4 bases and J by 3 bases, and 22 bases separated the two germline ends. The length of the CDR3 is 18 residues. The CDR3 coding sequence is TGTGCCAGCAGTGCAACTCTTGGGTCGGCGACAGGTGGAAACACCATATATTTT. Its translation is CASSATLGSATGGNTIYF.

This clone was picked up one time. V usage is TRBV9 and J usage is TRBJ1-2; D gene uncertain. CDR3 size: 14 residues. The V end lost 8 bases, the J end lost 2 bases, and 16 bases lay between the germline ends. The germline V gene has CDR1 SGDLS and CDR2 YYNGEE. This CDR3 is CASGDESLNYGYTF. CDR3 DNA sequence: TGTGCCAGTGGAGATGAGAGTTTAAACTATGGCTACACCTTC.

The chain is built from TRBV6-5 and TRBJ1-3; D is ambiguous. Trimming shortened V by 3 bases and J by 7 bases, and 10 bases separated the two germline ends. The CDR3 length is 13 residues. Germline V gene lookup returns CDR1 MNHEY and CDR2 SVGAGI. The CDR3 coding sequence is TGTGCCAGCAGTTATGTTCCGGGTAACACCATATATTTT. Protein product: CASSYVPGNTIYF.

This chain connects TRBV11-2 to TRBJ2-5, with D maybe TRBD2 (5 bases). CDR1 is SGHAT, CDR2 FQNNGV, per germline. There are 12 residues in the CDR3. Trimming took off 6 bases at V and 5 bases at J, with 10 bases between the two ends. CDR3 in amino acids: CASSPPGETQYF. CDR3 bases: TGTGCCAGCAGTCCCCCGGGGGAGACCCAGTACTTC.

The J gene is TRBJ2-3, the V gene TRBV28, with TRBD2 matching over 12 bases. CDR1 is MDHEN, CDR2 SYDVKM, per germline. V trimming: 7 bases; J trimming: 4 bases; junction bases outside the gene matches: 6. This CDR3 is 15 amino acids long. The CDR3 nucleotides read TGTGCCAGCACCCGACTAGCGGGGGATGCAGATACGCAGTATTTT. It is translated as CASTRLAGDADTQYF.

This chain joins TRBV5-4 and TRBJ1-6; 9 bases match TRBD1. With 4 bases clipped from V and 9 bases from J, the junction kept 5 bases outside the gene matches. Germline V lookup: CDR1 SGHNT, CDR2 YYREEE (reference sequence). The CDR3 has 14 residues. CDR3 in DNA: TGTGCCAGCAGCCTGGGACAGGGAGGTTCACCCCTCCACTTT. This gives the protein CASSLGQGGSPLHF.

The rearrangement uses TRBV11-3 and TRBJ2-1, with 8 bases aligning to TRBD2. V lost 1 base, J lost 2 bases, and 4 bases stayed unmatched. The CDR3 is 16 amino acids. From germline, CDR1 is SGHNT and CDR2 YENEEA. The CDR3 DNA follows: TGTGCCAGCAGCTTAGGGCTCGGGAGGGCCTACAATGAGCAGTTCTTC. Translating it yields CASSLGLGRAYNEQFF.

The gene calls are TRBV28 and TRBJ2-1, with 7 bases matching TRBD1. The V gene end was trimmed by 5 bases and the J gene end by 6 bases; junction bases not matched to a gene: 4. The CDR3 extends over 13 amino acids. Per germline, CDR1 MDHEN and CDR2 SYDVKM. CDR3 residues: CASSRQGANEQFF. The CDR3 coding sequence is TGTGCCAGCAGTCGACAGGGCGCCAATGAGCAGTTCTTC.

This clone turned up a few times. This sequence joins TRBV7-6 and TRBJ1-3; D call uncertain. The CDR3 runs to 16 residues. The V end was cut by 5 bases, the J end by 8 bases, with 22 bases between. The germline V gene encodes CDR1 SGHVS and CDR2 FNYEAQ. The CDR3, as DNA: TGTGCCAGCAGCCCCGGTTATTCACCCGCACGGGACACCATATATTTT. Encoded protein: CASSPGYSPARDTIYF.

V and J are TRBV6-1 and TRBJ1-2; 9 nucleotides align to TRBD1. The trim removed 3 bases at V and 4 bases at J, leaving 0 bases unmatched. Germline values: CDR1 MNHNS, CDR2 SASEGT. The CDR3 consists of 13 residues. CDR3 protein: CASSEDRGYGYTF. DNA of the CDR3: TGTGCCAGCAGTGAGGACAGGGGCTATGGCTACACCTTC.

This clone has only a few counts. The chain links TRBV7-2 to TRBJ1-4; TRBD1 is a possible D gene (6 bases). V was cut by 3 bases and J by 8 bases, with 13 bases left in between. This CDR3 has 14 amino acids. Germline values: CDR1 SGHTA, CDR2 FQGNSA. The CDR3 nucleotides are TGTGCCAGCAGCTTCCGGGGGGCAGGGGAAAAACTGTTTTTT. It yields the protein CASSFRGAGEKLFF.

The V gene is TRBV11-2, the J gene TRBJ2-1, with D possibly being TRBD1 (6 bases). The CDR3 contains 16 residues. The germline V and J ends were trimmed by 1 base and 3 bases, with 13 bases remaining between them. Germline V gives CDR1 SGHAT, CDR2 FQNNGV. CDR3 in amino acids: CASSLVWGQSYNEQFF. For the CDR3, the DNA is TGTGCCAGCAGCTTAGTTTGGGGGCAAAGCTACAATGAGCAGTTCTTC.

The CDR3 loop is CARVGSGRATYNEQFF. Here the CDR3 DNA reads TGTGCCAGAGTAGGTAGCGGGAGGGCAACCTACAATGAGCAGTTCTTC. The rearrangement links TRBV2 to TRBJ2-1; 11 bases map to TRBD2. V lost 9 bases to trimming and J lost 2 bases; unmatched junction nucleotides: 9. CDR1 and CDR2 from the germline V gene are SNHLY and FYNNEI. The CDR3 runs to 16 residues.